A single sample is the source of the 17 T cell receptor beta chains below, sequenced in a study of blood T cell repertoires in COVID-19. Sequencing was performed with immunoSEQ multiplex PCR; in TCRdb, only in-frame clones are kept and a portion is missing. The table has about 200,000 clones, around 82% seen once. The specimen was peripheral blood. The receptors shown here come from a woman in her 70s with acute or convalescent COVID-19.

This clone turned up a few times. This chain connects TRBV11-1 to TRBJ2-5; D ambiguous. Trimming cost V 5 bases and J 5 bases, with 12 bases left between them. Germline values: CDR1 SGHAT, CDR2 FQDESV (reference sequence). This CDR3 is built from 13 residues. The CDR3 protein is CASSAAQFETQYF. The CDR3 DNA reads as TGTGCCAGCAGCGCAGCGCAGTTTGAGACCCAGTACTTC.

The chain combines TRBV5-6 with TRBJ1-2, with 10 positions matching TRBD1. This CDR3 is 15 amino acids long. Germline-derived CDR1 and CDR2 are SGHDT and YYEEEE. V trimming: 2 bases; J trimming: 1 base; junction bases outside the gene matches: 2. CDR3 amino acids: CASSFGTGDNYGYTF. The CDR3 DNA is TGTGCCAGCAGCTTCGGGACAGGGGATAACTATGGCTACACCTTC.

The V and J genes are TRBV28 and TRBJ2-2, with 7 bases lining up with TRBD1. This CDR3 region has 15 residues. With 6 bases clipped from V and 2 bases from J, the junction kept 6 bases outside the gene matches. The germline gives CDR1 MDHEN, CDR2 SYDVKM. DNA for the CDR3: TGTGCCAGCAGGGCCAGACAGGGTAACACCGGGGAGCTGTTTTTT. Translating it yields CASRARQGNTGELFF.

The rearrangement joins TRBV24-1 to TRBJ2-3; 8 bases line up with TRBD2. This CDR3 spans 16 amino acids. With 4 bases clipped from V and 2 bases from J, the junction kept 7 bases outside the gene matches. CDR1 is KGHDR, CDR2 SFDVKD, per germline. The CDR3 sequence is CATSDLAGTITDTQYF. Written as DNA, the CDR3 is TGTGCCACCAGTGACTTAGCGGGGACGATCACAGATACGCAGTATTTT.

This clone has just one count. The chain is built from TRBV5-3 and TRBJ2-7; TRBD1 might be the D (6 bases). Being an ORF, TRBV5-3 has a function that is uncertain. Trimming stripped 0 bases from V and 5 bases from J, with 12 bases between. The length of the CDR3 is 14 residues. This CDR3 is CARSLGEQGHEQYF. In nucleotides, the CDR3 is TGTGCCAGAAGCTTGGGGGAACAGGGCCACGAGCAGTACTTC.

CDR3 sequence (DNA): TGTGCCAGCAGCCTTCGACAGGGAACTGAAAAACTGTTTTTT. It is translated as CASSLRQGTEKLFF. J is TRBJ1-4 and V is TRBV3-1 (or the pseudogene TRBV3-2); 7 nucleotides match TRBD1. The CDR3 has 14 residues. Losses at the gene ends were 4 bases for V and 7 bases for J; bases not matched to a gene: 6. Germline CDR1 reads LGHDT; CDR2 reads YNNKEL (reference sequence).

The genes are TRBV28 and TRBJ1-5; D is undetermined. This CDR3 has 14 residues. Looked up from germline, CDR1 is MDHEN and CDR2 is SYDVKM. V lost 5 bases and J lost 0, with 8 bases in between. The CDR3 spells CASSDYASNQPQHF. CDR3 sequence (DNA): TGTGCCAGCAGTGACTACGCTAGCAATCAGCCCCAGCATTTT. Supplemented by reference TRBV28 and TRBJ1-5, the full variable domain reads DVKVTQSSRYLVKRTGEKVFLECVQDMDHENMFWYRQDPGLGLRLIYFSYDVKMKEKGDIPEGYSVSREKKERFSLILESASTNQTSMYLCASSDYASNQPQHFGDGTRLSIL.

The CDR3: CASSLAGRYNSPLHF. CDR3 DNA: TGCGCCAGCAGCTTGGCCGGGAGGTATAATTCACCCCTCCACTTT. The J gene is TRBJ1-6, the V gene TRBV5-1, with D unresolved. The CDR3 consists of 15 residues. The V end was cut by 0 bases, the J end by 4 bases, with 8 bases between. Germline CDR1 reads SGHRS; CDR2 reads YFSETQ.

The gene calls are TRBV6-5 and TRBJ1-5; D remains ambiguous. CDR3 length equals 14 residues. Trimming took 5 bases from V and 5 from J, leaving 13 bases between them. The germline gives CDR1 MNHEY, CDR2 SVGAGI. This chain's CDR3 is CASSQTAWHQPQHF. CDR3 sequence (DNA): TGTGCCAGCAGTCAAACAGCTTGGCATCAGCCCCAGCATTTT.

The rearrangement uses TRBV30 and TRBJ1-1; tentatively, D is TRBD1 (6 bases). This CDR3 region has 15 residues. Trimming removed 3 bases from V and 1 base from J, with 15 bases in between. In germline, CDR1 is GTSNPN, CDR2 SVGIG (reference sequence). CDR3 loop: CAWSERLGGNTEAFF. The CDR3 DNA follows: TGTGCCTGGAGCGAACGCTTAGGGGGGAACACTGAAGCTTTCTTT.

The V call is TRBV10-3, the J call TRBJ2-1, with 13 bases that match TRBD2. CDR1 ENHRY and CDR2 SYGVKD come from the germline V gene. This CDR3 is 20 amino acids long. J lost 0 bases, V lost 0 bases, and 8 bases had no gene match. CDR3 region: CAISESRTSGSFRSYNEQFF. In DNA form, the CDR3 reads TGTGCCATCAGTGAGTCTCGGACTAGCGGGAGTTTCCGCTCCTACAATGAGCAGTTCTTC.

This sequence joins TRBV18 and TRBJ1-1; TRBD1 agrees at 7 bases. Germline V gives CDR1 KGHSH, CDR2 LQKENI. V shed 6 bases and J 2 bases; nucleotides not matched to a gene: 3. This CDR3 is built from 13 residues. The CDR3 loop reads CASSRDRNTEAFF. The CDR3 region has the DNA TGTGCCAGCTCTCGGGACAGAAACACTGAAGCTTTCTTT.

This chain links TRBV7-2 with TRBJ2-3; 8 bases agree with TRBD1. Germline trimming cut 3 bases from V and 5 bases from J; bases unmatched to any gene: 10. The CDR3 runs 16 residues. CDR1 is SGHTA, CDR2 FQGNSA, per germline. The CDR3, as DNA: TGTGCCAGCAGCTTGAGAGGACAGGGATATGGAGATACGCAGTATTTT. Its translation is CASSLRGQGYGDTQYF.

This clone was counted a few times. The CDR3 DNA is TGTGCCAGCAGCGGTCGGGGGGGAGAGGATGGCTACACCTTC. Amino acid sequence: CASSGRGGEDGYTF. The chain has TRBV7-2 and TRBJ1-2, with D perhaps matching TRBD1 (5 bases). Germline values: CDR1 SGHTA, CDR2 FQGNSA. CDR3 length: 14 amino acids. Trimming stripped 5 bases from V and 6 bases from J, with 16 bases between.

This clone was seen once. Since a far larger clone is one base different, this is likely a read error. J is TRBJ2-3 and V is TRBV28; 9 bases match TRBD1. Germline-derived CDR1 and CDR2 are MDHEN and SYDVKM. This CDR3 is built from 14 residues. Germline trimming cut 6 bases from V and 0 bases from J; bases unmatched to any gene: 1. The CDR3 sequence is CASRGTGSTDTQYF. In DNA form, the CDR3 reads TGTGCCAGCAGGGGGACAGGGAGCACAGATACGCAGTATTTT.

This chain links TRBV28 with TRBJ1-2, with D uncertain. Germline V gene data show CDR1 as MDHEN and CDR2 as SYDVKM. The CDR3 covers 14 residues. The V end lost 4 bases, the J end lost 4 bases, and 13 bases lay between the germline ends. Here the CDR3 DNA reads TGTGCCAGCAGTTCCCCCCGTTTATTCTATGGCTACACCTTC. It specifies CASSSPRLFYGYTF.

J is TRBJ1-5 and V is TRBV5-4; D is ambiguous. The length of the CDR3 is 14 residues. Germline loops: CDR1 SGHNT, CDR2 YYREEE (reference sequence). V lost 0 bases and J lost 7, with 11 bases in between. CDR3 in amino acids: CASSLDGGRQPQHF. CDR3 in DNA: TGTGCCAGCAGCTTGGATGGAGGGAGGCAGCCCCAGCATTTT. Filled out from reference TRBV5-4 and TRBJ1-5, the complete variable domain reads ETGVTQSPTHLIKTRGQQVTLRCSSQSGHNTVSWYQQALGQGPQFIFQYYREEENGRGNFPPRFSGLQFPNYSSELNVNALELDDSALYLCASSLDGGRQPQHFGDGTRLSIL.